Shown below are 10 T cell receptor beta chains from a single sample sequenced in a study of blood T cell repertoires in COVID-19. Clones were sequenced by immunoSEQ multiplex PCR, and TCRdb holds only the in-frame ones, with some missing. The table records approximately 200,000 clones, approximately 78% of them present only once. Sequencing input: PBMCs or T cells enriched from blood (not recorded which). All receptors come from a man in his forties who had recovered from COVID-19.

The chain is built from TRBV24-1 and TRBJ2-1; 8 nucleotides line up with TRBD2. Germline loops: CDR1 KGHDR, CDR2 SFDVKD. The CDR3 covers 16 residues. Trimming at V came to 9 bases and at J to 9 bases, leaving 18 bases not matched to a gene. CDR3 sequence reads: CATGSEYDGRASEQFF. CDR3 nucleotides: TGTGCCACCGGGTCGGAGTATGACGGGAGGGCTTCTGAGCAGTTCTTC.

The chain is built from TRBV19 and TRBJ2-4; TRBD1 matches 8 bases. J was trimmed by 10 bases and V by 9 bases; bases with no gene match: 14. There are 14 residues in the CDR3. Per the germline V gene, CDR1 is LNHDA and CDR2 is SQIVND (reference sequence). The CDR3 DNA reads TGTGCCAGCCGAATTGGGAACAGGGGGTCGATTCAGTACTTC. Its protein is CASRIGNRGSIQYF.

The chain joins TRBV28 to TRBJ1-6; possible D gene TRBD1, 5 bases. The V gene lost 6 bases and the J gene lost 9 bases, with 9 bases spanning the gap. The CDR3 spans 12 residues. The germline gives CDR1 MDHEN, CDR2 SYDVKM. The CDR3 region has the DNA TGTGCCAGCAGGGCAGGGTCTTCACCCCTCCACTTT. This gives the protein CASRAGSSPLHF.

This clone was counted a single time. CDR3 amino acids: CASSLDLGGYGYTF. In nucleotides, the CDR3 is TGCGCCAGCAGCCTGGACCTCGGGGGCTATGGCTACACCTTC. V is TRBV5-1 and J is TRBJ1-2, with D possibly matching TRBD1 (5 bases). V was cut by 4 bases and J by 4 bases, with 14 bases left in between. The CDR3 totals 14 residues. The germline V gene has CDR1 SGHRS and CDR2 YFSETQ.

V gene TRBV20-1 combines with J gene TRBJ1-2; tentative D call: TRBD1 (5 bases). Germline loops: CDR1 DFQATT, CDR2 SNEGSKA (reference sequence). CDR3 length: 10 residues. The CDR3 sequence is CALGDYGYTF. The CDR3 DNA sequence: TGCGCCCTAGGGGACTATGGCTACACCTTC.

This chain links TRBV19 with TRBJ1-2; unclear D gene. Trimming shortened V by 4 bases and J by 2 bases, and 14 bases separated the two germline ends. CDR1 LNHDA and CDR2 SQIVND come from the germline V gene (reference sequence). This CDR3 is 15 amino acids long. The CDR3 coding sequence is TGTGCCAGTAGTACCCCGGGTCGACTAAACTATGGCTACACCTTC. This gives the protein CASSTPGRLNYGYTF.

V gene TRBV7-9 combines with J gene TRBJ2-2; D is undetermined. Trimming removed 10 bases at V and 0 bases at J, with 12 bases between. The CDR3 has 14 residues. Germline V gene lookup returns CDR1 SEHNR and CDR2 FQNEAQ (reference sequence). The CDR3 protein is CATAPQSNTGELFF. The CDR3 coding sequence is TGTGCCACCGCCCCACAGTCGAACACCGGGGAGCTGTTTTTT.

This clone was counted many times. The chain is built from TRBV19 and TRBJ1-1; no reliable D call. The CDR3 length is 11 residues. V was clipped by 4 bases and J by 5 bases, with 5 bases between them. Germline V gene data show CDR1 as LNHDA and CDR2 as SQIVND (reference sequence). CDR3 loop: CASSTRTEAFF. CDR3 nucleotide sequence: TGTGCCAGTAGTACCAGGACTGAAGCTTTCTTT.

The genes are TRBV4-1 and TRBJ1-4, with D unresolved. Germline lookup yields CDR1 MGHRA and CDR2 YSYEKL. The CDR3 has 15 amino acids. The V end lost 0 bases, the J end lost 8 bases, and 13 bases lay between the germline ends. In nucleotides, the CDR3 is TGCGCCAGCAGCCAAGACGGGGAGTTTAAGGAAAAACTGTTTTTT. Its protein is CASSQDGEFKEKLFF.

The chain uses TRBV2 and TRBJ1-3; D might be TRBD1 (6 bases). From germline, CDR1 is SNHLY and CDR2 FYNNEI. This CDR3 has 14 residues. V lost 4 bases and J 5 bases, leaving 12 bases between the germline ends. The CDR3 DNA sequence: TGTGCCAGCAGTGTTTCGCAGGGGCGAAACACCATATATTTT. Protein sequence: CASSVSQGRNTIYF.